This T cell receptor (beta chain) emerged from a study of blood T cell repertoires in COVID-19. Whole-study context: PBMCs, B-cell-depleted T cells, or T cells were the source of the cDNA or gDNA that made up the material.

The V end was cut by 5 bases, the J end by 1 base, with 14 bases between. The length of the CDR3 is 16 residues. CDR1 and CDR2 (germline): SGHVS, FNYEAQ. Authors' methods: Amplifying reference gene primers gave estimates of nucleated cell counts. Libraries were prepared by immunoSEQ multiplex PCR; TCRdb keeps only in-frame clonotypes and omits some of them. D and trimming come from the DNA, and the V and J calls and clone size come from that table. The sample has 250,000 to 350,000 clones; approximately 90% are singletons. It was during active infection that Seattle patients were enrolled and then longitudinally followed.

The TCR sequence derives from a woman aged 30 to 39 with COVID-19, enrolled during active disease. Input material: peripheral blood. V is TRBV7-6 and J is TRBJ2-2, with a tentative D call TRBD2 (6 bases). The CDR3 protein is CASSPQQGLNTGELFF. The CDR3 DNA sequence: TGTGCCAGCAGCCCCCAGCAGGGACTGAACACCGGGGAGCTGTTTTTT.